Reported below is one TCR beta chain. Its target is not known. The data originate from a study of T cells in narcolepsy. Background on the study: Healthy controls were enrolled alongside patients with narcolepsy type 1 or type 2.

The table came from immunoSEQ multiplex PCR; TCRdb's copy has only in-frame clones and leaves some out. The data contain about 13,000 clones, approximately 88% of them singletons. This CDR3 contains 12 residues. Germline V gene lookup returns CDR1 SGHAT and CDR2 FQNNGV. V was trimmed by 1 base and J by 8 bases, leaving 8 bases between them. Study-level results: No autoreactive T cell clone sequences appeared in some memory CD4+ repertoires. Reportedly, autoreactive clonotypes were serially detected in patients' blood but not controls'. HCRT-specific and TRIB2-specific autoreactive clonotypes appeared among same-patient CSF and blood CD4+ clonotypes.

Sequenced input: CD45RA- memory CD4+ T cells from PBMCs. V is TRBV11-2 and J is TRBJ1-1, with a weak D call TRBD1 (5 bases). This TCR came from a human donor with narcolepsy. This CDR3 is CASSLGRAEAFF. CDR3 sequence (DNA): TGTGCCAGCAGCTTAGGCAGGGCCGAAGCTTTCTTT. The variable domain in full, with the rest retrieved from reference TRBV11-2 and TRBJ1-1, is EAGVAQSPRYKIIEKRQSVAFWCNPISGHATLYWYQQILGQGPKLLIQFQNNGVVDDSQLPKDRFSAERLKGVDSTLKIQPAKLEDSAVYLCASSLGRAEAFFGQGTRLTVV.